A single TCR beta chain is shown here with its context. This CDR3 contains 12 residues. V lost 2 bases and J 2 bases, leaving 6 bases between the germline ends. Germline loops: CDR1 DFQATT, CDR2 SNEGSKA (reference sequence). The sample originates from a study of CD8+CD57+ T cells in acquired aplastic anemia. According to the study, genomic DNA was the template for TCR beta VDJ and CDR3 profiling. Using its own MiXCR run on the reads, TCRdb lists one record per CDR3 protein. The table has about 200,000 distinct CDR3 sequences, 65% seen once. Patients chosen for sequencing had CD8+CD57+ cells that had expanded, as shown by flow cytometry.

Sequenced input: sorted CD4+, CD8+, or CD8+CD57+ T cells (not recorded which) from PBMCs. This sequence joins TRBV20-1 and TRBJ2-5; D remains ambiguous. This receptor was taken from a human donor with aplastic anemia. The chain's CDR3 is CSARRLQETQYF. CDR3 nucleotides: TGCAGTGCTAGACGGTTACAAGAGACCCAGTACTTC.